The 23 T cell receptor beta chains below come from one sample, sequenced in a study of CXCR3-negative and CXCR3-positive naive CD8 T cells. UMI-labeled 5' RACE yielded the TRB cDNA libraries. TCRdb reprocessed the 5' RACE reads; each CDR3 protein has one entry and no DNA is given. This table lists 40,000 to 55,000 distinct CDR3 sequences. Material for sequencing was naive CXCR3- CD8+ T cells from blood. Stated subset: CD45RO-CCR7+CD27+CD95- naive CD8+ T cells lacking CXCR3 (TNR3-). The origin of the receptors is a human donor in good health. Some clones in this sample may be carry-over from other donors' samples.

This chain's CDR3 is CASSLLGTAEAFF. This rearrangement joins TRBV7-9 to TRBJ1-1. This CDR3 is built from 13 residues. Looked up from germline, CDR1 is SEHNR and CDR2 is FQNEAQ (reference sequence).

V and J are TRBV7-9 and TRBJ2-7; TCRdb selects TRBD1, and the lack of DNA leaves this call unchecked. Germline CDR1 is SEHNR and CDR2 is FQNEAQ (reference sequence). CDR3 length: 13 residues. The CDR3 here is CASSHDRGYEQYF.

The chain is built from TRBV4-2 and TRBJ2-1. The CDR3 sequence is 14 residues long. Germline V gene data show CDR1 as LGHNA and CDR2 as YNFKEQ. CDR3: CASSQVGLQNEQFF.

CDR3 protein: CASSLAGHEQFF. The V gene is TRBV7-9, the J gene TRBJ2-1. CDR3 size: 12 residues. Per the germline V gene, CDR1 is SEHNR and CDR2 is FQNEAQ (reference sequence).

This chain links TRBV5-1 with TRBJ2-5. Germline values: CDR1 SGHRS, CDR2 YFSETQ. CDR3 size: 15 residues. The CDR3 loop is CASSLAGSGQETQYF.

The CDR3 sequence: CTSSQSGSSGVTDTQYF. This chain joins TRBV1 and TRBJ2-3; TCRdb picks TRBD2, but there is no DNA to check that call. TRBV1 is flagged as a pseudogene. The CDR3 has 17 residues.

The chain employs TRBV10-2 and TRBJ2-5. Germline V gene lookup returns CDR1 WSHSY and CDR2 SAAADI. The CDR3 is 13 residues long. The CDR3 spells CASSLIKEETQYF.

This clonotype registers medium-sized (0.01 to 0.1%) by frequency. The chain combines TRBV12-3 or TRBV12-4 with TRBJ2-5. This CDR3 has 11 residues. This chain's CDR3 is CASSLSETQYF.

The V and J genes are TRBV29-1 and TRBJ2-1. CDR1 is SQVTM, CDR2 ANQGSEA, per germline. CDR3 length: 16 amino acids. The CDR3 region is CSVEDRGLISYNEQFF.

The chain recombines TRBV7-9 with TRBJ2-4; the TCRdb call, TRBD1, lacks DNA for checking. This CDR3 has 17 amino acids. Germline lookup yields CDR1 SEHNR and CDR2 FQNEAQ (reference sequence). The CDR3: CASSLASDRVAKNIQYF.

The rearrangement joins TRBV29-1 to TRBJ1-2. In germline, CDR1 is SQVTM, CDR2 ANQGSEA. This CDR3 region has 11 residues. The CDR3 protein is CSVESLYGYTF. Full variable domain (outside the CDR3, taken from reference TRBV29-1 and TRBJ1-2): SAVISQKPSRDICQRGTSLTIQCQVDSQVTMMFWYRQQPGQSLTLIATANQGSEATYESGFVIDKFPISRPNLTFSTLTVSNMSPEDSSIYLCSVESLYGYTFGSGTRLTVV.

The chain combines TRBV15 with TRBJ2-7. Germline-derived CDR1 and CDR2 are LNHNV and YYDKDF (reference sequence). This CDR3 has 13 residues. The CDR3 protein is CATSVSLTYEQYF.

The J gene is TRBJ1-1, the V gene TRBV28. Germline CDR1 MDHEN, CDR2 SYDVKM. The CDR3 consists of 12 residues. This chain's CDR3 is CATHRWSTEAFF.

This rearrangement joins TRBV7-6 to TRBJ2-1; TCRdb picks TRBD1, but there is no DNA to check that call. Germline assignment: CDR1 SGHVS and CDR2 FNYEAQ. This CDR3 spans 14 amino acids. The CDR3 reads CASSLHRGHNEQFF.

V and J are TRBV11-2 and TRBJ2-1; TCRdb indicates TRBD1, and absent DNA this call remains unverified. This CDR3 is built from 16 residues. The germline CDR1 and CDR2 sequences are SGHAT and FQNNGV. Here the CDR3 reads CASSVTNWTPYNEQFF.

V gene TRBV11-2 combines with J gene TRBJ2-7; the TRBD2 assignment by TCRdb is unverifiable without DNA. The germline V gene has CDR1 SGHAT and CDR2 FQNNGV. The CDR3 length is 15 residues. The CDR3 is CASSLEGSGAYEQYF.

The V gene is TRBV7-9, the J gene TRBJ1-1; TCRdb calls TRBD1, which cannot be checked without DNA. Germline loops: CDR1 SEHNR, CDR2 FQNEAQ (reference sequence). The CDR3 is 17 residues long. CDR3 protein: CASTVGSIRTGFTEAFF.

The chain links TRBV29-1 to TRBJ2-7. In germline, CDR1 is SQVTM, CDR2 ANQGSEA. CDR3 length: 13 residues. Here the CDR3 reads CSVAEGGAYEQYF.

The J gene is TRBJ1-1, the V gene TRBV4-2; checking the TCRdb D call of TRBD1 is not possible without DNA. The CDR3 consists of 15 residues. Per germline, CDR1 LGHNA and CDR2 YNFKEQ. The CDR3 sequence is CASSQEWGWNTEAFF.

J is TRBJ2-7 and V is TRBV20-1; the D call from TCRdb, TRBD2, cannot be confirmed without DNA. Germline V gene sequence: CDR1 DFQATT, CDR2 SNEGSKA (reference sequence). The CDR3 contains 16 residues. The CDR3 is CSAPGTSGGAEYEQYF.

The chain employs TRBV29-1 and TRBJ1-1; as DNA is missing, the TRBD1 call by TCRdb cannot be tested. CDR1 SQVTM and CDR2 ANQGSEA come from the germline V gene. The CDR3 consists of 14 residues. CDR3 in amino acids: CSARGGGSGTEAFF.

The gene calls are TRBV5-5 and TRBJ2-1; the TCRdb call, TRBD2, lacks DNA for checking. The CDR3 sequence is 16 residues long. Germline V gene sequence: CDR1 SGHKS, CDR2 YYEKEE (reference sequence). The CDR3 sequence: CASSPPLREGADEQFF. Full variable domain (outside the CDR3, taken from reference TRBV5-5 and TRBJ2-1): DAGVTQSPTHLIKTRGQQVTLRCSPISGHKSVSWYQQVLGQGPQFIFQYYEKEERGRGNFPDRFSARQFPNYSSELNVNALLLGDSALYLCASSPPLREGADEQFFGPGTRLTVL.

The chain uses TRBV3-1 and TRBJ2-5; TCRdb picks TRBD2, but there is no DNA to check that call. Per germline, CDR1 LGHDT and CDR2 YNNKEL (reference sequence). The CDR3 totals 14 residues. CDR3: CASSGLAGEETQYF.